These 9 T cell receptor beta chains originate from one sample sequenced in a study of blood T cell repertoires in COVID-19 (dated by TCRdb to the early 2020s). Libraries were made using the immunoSEQ multiplex PCR assay. TCRdb retrieved this table from immuneACCESS and kept in-frame rearrangements only. Not all clones are present; in checked studies, unresolved V genes account for under half, and no reason is known for the remainder. In all, the sample holds approximately 330,000 clones, and roughly 86% of those were seen once. In total, the top ten clones hold about 9.4% of the sample. Sequencing was carried out using PBMCs or T cells enriched from blood (not recorded which). The receptors were gathered from a woman aged 25 to 39 who had recovered from COVID-19.

This clone was observed once. V usage is TRBV19 and J usage is TRBJ2-2, with 7 bases identical to TRBD2. Germline CDR1 LNHDA, CDR2 SQIVND (reference sequence). The V gene end was trimmed by 1 base and the J gene end by 6 bases; junction bases not matched to a gene: 14. The CDR3 runs 18 residues. In nucleotides, the CDR3 is TGTGCCAGTAGTATAGTATCGTTCAGCGGGATATTATCCGGGGAGCTGTTTTTT. Encoded protein: CASSIVSFSGILSGELFF. The variable domain in full, completed from reference TRBV19 and TRBJ2-2, reads DGGITQSPKYLFRKEGQNVTLSCEQNLNHDAMYWYRQDPGQGLRLIYYSQIVNDFQKGDIAEGYSVSREKKESFPLTVTSAQKNPTAFYLCASSIVSFSGILSGELFFGEGSRLTVL.

The CDR3 bases are TGTGCCAGCAGTTATATCAGGACAGGGGGTAGATACGAGCAGTACTTC. Translation gives CASSYIRTGGRYEQYF. The chain has TRBV6-5 and TRBJ2-7; 10 bases align to TRBD1. CDR3 size: 16 residues. Germline CDR1 and CDR2: MNHEY and SVGAGI. V shed 3 bases and J 4 bases; nucleotides not matched to a gene: 9.

The chain recombines TRBV5-1 with TRBJ1-1; D unresolved. The CDR3 is 15 amino acids. The germline CDR1 and CDR2 sequences are SGHRS and YFSETQ. Trimming removed 0 bases at V and 0 bases at J, with 9 bases between. The CDR3 bases are TGCGCCAGCAGCTTGGGCCAGGCCATGAACACTGAAGCTTTCTTT. Translation: CASSLGQAMNTEAFF.

The gene calls are TRBV27 and TRBJ2-1, with a tentative D call TRBD1 (6 bases). The CDR3 spans 13 residues. Germline V gives CDR1 MNHEY, CDR2 SMNVEV (reference sequence). V dropped 5 bases and J dropped 9 bases, with 14 bases sitting between them. The CDR3, as DNA: TGTGCCAGCAGTCCCCGGGCACAGGGTGAGCAGTTCTTC. Translated: CASSPRAQGEQFF.

The rearrangement links TRBV5-1 to TRBJ2-7, with 8 bases lining up with TRBD1. From germline, CDR1 is SGHRS and CDR2 YFSETQ. This CDR3 is built from 17 residues. V shed 1 base and J 0 bases; nucleotides not matched to a gene: 9. The CDR3 spells CASSLTPWTGNSYEQYF. CDR3 coding DNA: TGCGCCAGCAGCTTGACCCCTTGGACAGGGAACTCCTACGAGCAGTACTTC.

The CDR3 spells CASSSYRETGNTIYF. Here the CDR3 DNA reads TGTGCCAGCAGCTCCTACAGGGAAACTGGAAACACCATATATTTT. The chain combines TRBV7-2 with TRBJ1-3; D perhaps matches TRBD1 (6 bases). The CDR3 extends over 15 amino acids. Germline-derived CDR1 and CDR2 are SGHTA and FQGNSA. V gave up 4 bases and J gave up 2 bases, with 12 bases separating them.

This clone was picked up one time. The chain recombines TRBV11-2 with TRBJ1-2; TRBD1 might be the D (5 bases). The CDR3 spans 15 residues. Germline V lookup: CDR1 SGHAT, CDR2 FQNNGV. V lost 5 bases and J 8 bases, leaving 21 bases between the germline ends. CDR3 sequence reads: CASSPSDISYLGYTF. CDR3 coding DNA: TGTGCCAGCAGCCCCTCGGACATTTCGTACCTAGGCTACACCTTC.

This clone was observed a handful of times. The chain carries TRBV27 and TRBJ2-2, with unresolved D. In germline, CDR1 is MNHEY, CDR2 SMNVEV (reference sequence). The V end lost 5 bases, the J end lost 1 base, and 8 bases lay between the germline ends. The CDR3 runs 14 residues. The CDR3: CASSIEQNTGELFF. CDR3 DNA sequence: TGTGCCAGCAGTATCGAACAGAACACCGGGGAGCTGTTTTTT.

This clone was recorded a few times. V is TRBV6-5 and J is TRBJ2-7; D is ambiguous. This CDR3 has 13 amino acids. The germline CDR1 and CDR2 sequences are MNHEY and SVGAGI. Deletions cut 7 bases from V and 2 bases from J, with 12 bases between. CDR3 DNA: TGTGCCAGCACGTCGGTGAACCCCTACGAGCAGTACTTC. Its protein product is CASTSVNPYEQYF.